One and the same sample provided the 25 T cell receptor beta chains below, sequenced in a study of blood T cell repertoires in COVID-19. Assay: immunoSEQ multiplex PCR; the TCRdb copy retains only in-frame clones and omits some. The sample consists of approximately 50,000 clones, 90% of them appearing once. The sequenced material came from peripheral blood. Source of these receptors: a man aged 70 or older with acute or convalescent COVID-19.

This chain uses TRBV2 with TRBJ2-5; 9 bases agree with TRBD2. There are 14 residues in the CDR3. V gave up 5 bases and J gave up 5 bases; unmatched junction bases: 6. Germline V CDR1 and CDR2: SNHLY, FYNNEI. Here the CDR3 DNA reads TGTGCCAGCAGTCCCGTTACTAGCGGGGAGACCCAGTACTTC. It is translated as CASSPVTSGETQYF.

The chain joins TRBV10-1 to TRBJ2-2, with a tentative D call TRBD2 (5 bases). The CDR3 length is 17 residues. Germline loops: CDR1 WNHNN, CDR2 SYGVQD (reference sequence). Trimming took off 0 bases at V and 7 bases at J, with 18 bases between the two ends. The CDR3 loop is CASSESRGIGVDGELFF. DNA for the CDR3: TGCGCCAGCAGTGAGTCGAGAGGGATTGGAGTCGACGGGGAGCTGTTTTTT.

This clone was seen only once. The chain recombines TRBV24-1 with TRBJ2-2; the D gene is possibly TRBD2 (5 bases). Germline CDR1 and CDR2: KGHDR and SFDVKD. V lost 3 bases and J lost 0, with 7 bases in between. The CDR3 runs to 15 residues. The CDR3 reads CATSDRTSNTGELFF. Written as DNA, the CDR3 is TGTGCCACCAGTGATCGGACTTCGAACACCGGGGAGCTGTTTTTT.

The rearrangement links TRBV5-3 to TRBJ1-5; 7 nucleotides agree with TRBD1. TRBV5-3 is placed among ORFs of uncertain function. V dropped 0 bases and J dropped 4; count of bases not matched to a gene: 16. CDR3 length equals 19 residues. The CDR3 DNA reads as TGTGCCAGAAGCTTGGGGGGCCACCTGACAGAGACAGGGAATCAGCCCCAGCATTTT. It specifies CARSLGGHLTETGNQPQHF.

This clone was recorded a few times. CDR3 region: CASRKQGNPTYEQYF. The CDR3 DNA sequence: TGTGCCAGCAGAAAACAGGGGAATCCTACCTACGAGCAGTACTTC. This rearrangement joins TRBV27 to TRBJ2-7; TRBD1 matches at 7 bases. The V gene's germline CDR1 is MNHEY and CDR2 SMNVEV (reference sequence). With V trimmed by 6 bases and J by 2 bases, 10 bases remained unmatched. CDR3 length: 15 residues.

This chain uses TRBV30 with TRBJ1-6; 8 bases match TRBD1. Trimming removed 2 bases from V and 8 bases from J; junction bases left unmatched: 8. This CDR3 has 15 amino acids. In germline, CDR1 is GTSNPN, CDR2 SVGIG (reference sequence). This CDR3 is CAWSPGQGWDSPLHF. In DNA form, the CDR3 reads TGTGCCTGGAGTCCCGGACAGGGATGGGATTCACCCCTCCACTTT.

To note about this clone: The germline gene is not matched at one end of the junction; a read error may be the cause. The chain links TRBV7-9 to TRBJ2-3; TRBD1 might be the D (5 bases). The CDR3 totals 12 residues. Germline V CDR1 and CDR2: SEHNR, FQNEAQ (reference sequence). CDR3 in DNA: TGTGCCAGCAGCTTAGTGACAGCTACGCAGTATTTT. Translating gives CASSLVTATQYF.

The CDR3 nucleotides are TGTGCCAGCAGTTTTTCACGGGGGAGGAACACTGAAGCTTTCTTT. Its translation is CASSFSRGRNTEAFF. The genes are TRBV28 and TRBJ1-1; perhaps TRBD1 as D (5 bases). Trimming stripped 3 bases from V and 1 base from J, with 12 bases between. The V gene's germline CDR1 is MDHEN and CDR2 SYDVKM. The length of the CDR3 is 15 residues.

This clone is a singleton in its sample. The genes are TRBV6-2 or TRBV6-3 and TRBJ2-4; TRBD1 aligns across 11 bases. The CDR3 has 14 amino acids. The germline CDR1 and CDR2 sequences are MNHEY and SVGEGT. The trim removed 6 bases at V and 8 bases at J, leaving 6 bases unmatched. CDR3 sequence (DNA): TGTGCCAGCAGCTTTCCGGGACAGGGGGACATTCAGTACTTC. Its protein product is CASSFPGQGDIQYF.

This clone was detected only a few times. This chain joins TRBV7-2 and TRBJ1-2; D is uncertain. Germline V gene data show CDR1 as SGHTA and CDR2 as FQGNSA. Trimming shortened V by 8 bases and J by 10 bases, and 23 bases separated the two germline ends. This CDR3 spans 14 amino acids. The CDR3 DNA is TGTGCCAGCGACCAGGAGGGCATGACCAGATCCTACACCTTC. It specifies CASDQEGMTRSYTF.

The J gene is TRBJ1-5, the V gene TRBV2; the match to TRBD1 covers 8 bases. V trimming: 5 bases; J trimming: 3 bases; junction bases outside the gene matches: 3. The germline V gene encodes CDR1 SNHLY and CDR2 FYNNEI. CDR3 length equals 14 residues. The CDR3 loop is CASSQTGVNQPQHF. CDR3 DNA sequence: TGTGCCAGCAGTCAGACAGGGGTCAATCAGCCCCAGCATTTT.

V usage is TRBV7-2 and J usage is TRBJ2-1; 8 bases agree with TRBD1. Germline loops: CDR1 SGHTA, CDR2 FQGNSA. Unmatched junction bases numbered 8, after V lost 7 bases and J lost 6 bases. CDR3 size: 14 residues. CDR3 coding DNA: TGTGCCAGCAAAGGACAGGGTGGGCTCAATGAGCAGTTCTTC. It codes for CASKGQGGLNEQFF.

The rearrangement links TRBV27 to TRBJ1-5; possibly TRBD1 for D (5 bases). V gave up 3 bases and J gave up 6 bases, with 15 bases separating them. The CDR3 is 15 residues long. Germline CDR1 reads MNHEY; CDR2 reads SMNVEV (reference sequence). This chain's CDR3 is CASSFGGGKSQPQHF. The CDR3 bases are TGTGCCAGCAGTTTTGGGGGGGGAAAGAGTCAGCCCCAGCATTTT.

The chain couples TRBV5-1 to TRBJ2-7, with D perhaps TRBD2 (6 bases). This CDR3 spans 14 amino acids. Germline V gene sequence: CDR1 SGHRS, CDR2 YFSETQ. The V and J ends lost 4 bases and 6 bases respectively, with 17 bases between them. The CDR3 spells CASSPATSSSEQYF. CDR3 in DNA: TGCGCCAGCAGCCCGGCGACTAGTAGCTCCGAGCAGTACTTC. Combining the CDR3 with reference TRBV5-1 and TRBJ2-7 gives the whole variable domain KAGVTQTPRYLIKTRGQQVTLSCSPISGHRSVSWYQQTPGQGLQFLFEYFSETQRNKGNFPGRFSGRQFSNSRSEMNVSTLELGDSALYLCASSPATSSSEQYFGPGTRLTVT.

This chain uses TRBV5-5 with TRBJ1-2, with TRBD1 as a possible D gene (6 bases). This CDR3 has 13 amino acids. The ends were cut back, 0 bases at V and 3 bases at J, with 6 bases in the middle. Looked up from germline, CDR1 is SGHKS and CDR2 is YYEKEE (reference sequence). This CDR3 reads CASSLGQDYGYTF. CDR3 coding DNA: TGTGCCAGCAGCTTGGGACAGGACTATGGCTACACCTTC. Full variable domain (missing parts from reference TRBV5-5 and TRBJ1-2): DAGVTQSPTHLIKTRGQQVTLRCSPISGHKSVSWYQQVLGQGPQFIFQYYEKEERGRGNFPDRFSARQFPNYSSELNVNALLLGDSALYLCASSLGQDYGYTFGSGTRLTVV.

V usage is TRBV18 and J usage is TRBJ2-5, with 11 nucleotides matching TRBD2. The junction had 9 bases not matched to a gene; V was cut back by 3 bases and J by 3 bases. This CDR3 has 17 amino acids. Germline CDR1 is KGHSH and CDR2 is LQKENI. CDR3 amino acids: CASSPNQLAGAEETQYF. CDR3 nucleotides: TGTGCCAGCTCACCGAACCAACTAGCGGGGGCCGAAGAGACCCAGTACTTC.

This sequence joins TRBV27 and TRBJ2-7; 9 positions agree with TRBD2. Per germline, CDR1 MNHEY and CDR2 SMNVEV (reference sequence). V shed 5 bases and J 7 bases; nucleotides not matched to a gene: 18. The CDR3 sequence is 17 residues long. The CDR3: CASSKKGGAGGLWEQYF. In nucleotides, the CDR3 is TGTGCCAGCAGTAAAAAGGGTGGGGCGGGGGGGCTTTGGGAGCAGTACTTC.

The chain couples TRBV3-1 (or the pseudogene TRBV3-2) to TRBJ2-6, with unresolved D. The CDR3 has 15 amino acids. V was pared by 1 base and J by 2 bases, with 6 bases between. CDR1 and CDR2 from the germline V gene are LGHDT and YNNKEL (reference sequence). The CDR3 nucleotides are TGTGCCAGCAGCCAAGTCGGAGCTGGGGCCAACGTCCTGACTTTC. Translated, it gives CASSQVGAGANVLTF.

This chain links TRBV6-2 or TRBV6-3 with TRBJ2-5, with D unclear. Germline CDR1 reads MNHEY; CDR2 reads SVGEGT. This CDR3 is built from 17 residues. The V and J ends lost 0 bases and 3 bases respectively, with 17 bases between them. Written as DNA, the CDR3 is TGTGCCAGCAGTTACTCGTTCGGTATGGTAGTCGAAGAGACCCAGTACTTC. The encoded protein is CASSYSFGMVVEETQYF.

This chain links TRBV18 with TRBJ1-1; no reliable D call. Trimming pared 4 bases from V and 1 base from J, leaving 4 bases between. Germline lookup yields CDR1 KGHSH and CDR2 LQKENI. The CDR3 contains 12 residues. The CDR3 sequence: CASSRQNTEAFF. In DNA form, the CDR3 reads TGTGCCAGCTCACGACAGAACACTGAAGCTTTCTTT.

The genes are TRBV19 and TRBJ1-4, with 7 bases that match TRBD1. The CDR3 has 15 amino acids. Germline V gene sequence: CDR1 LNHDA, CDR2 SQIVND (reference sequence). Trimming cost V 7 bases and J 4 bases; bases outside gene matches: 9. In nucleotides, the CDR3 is TGTGCCAGTATTCGAGGGGACAGAATTAATGAAAAACTGTTTTTT. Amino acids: CASIRGDRINEKLFF.

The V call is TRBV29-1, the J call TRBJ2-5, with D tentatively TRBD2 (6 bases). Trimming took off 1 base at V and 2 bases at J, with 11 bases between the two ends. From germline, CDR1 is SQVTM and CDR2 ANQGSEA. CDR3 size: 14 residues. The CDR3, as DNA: TGCAGCGTTGAAGTTAGCGGCCTTCAAGAGACCCAGTACTTC. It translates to CSVEVSGLQETQYF.

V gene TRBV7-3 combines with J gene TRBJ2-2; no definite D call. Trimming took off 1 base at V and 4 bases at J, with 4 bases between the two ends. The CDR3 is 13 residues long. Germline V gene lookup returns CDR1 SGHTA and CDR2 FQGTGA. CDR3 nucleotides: TGTGCCAGCAGCTTAATAGTCACCGGGGAGCTGTTTTTT. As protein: CASSLIVTGELFF.

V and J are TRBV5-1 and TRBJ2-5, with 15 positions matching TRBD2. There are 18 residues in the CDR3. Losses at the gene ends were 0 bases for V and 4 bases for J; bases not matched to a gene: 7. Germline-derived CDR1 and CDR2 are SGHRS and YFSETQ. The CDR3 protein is CASSLAPGLAGGSETQYF. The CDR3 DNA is TGCGCCAGCAGCTTGGCTCCGGGACTAGCGGGGGGATCAGAGACCCAGTACTTC.

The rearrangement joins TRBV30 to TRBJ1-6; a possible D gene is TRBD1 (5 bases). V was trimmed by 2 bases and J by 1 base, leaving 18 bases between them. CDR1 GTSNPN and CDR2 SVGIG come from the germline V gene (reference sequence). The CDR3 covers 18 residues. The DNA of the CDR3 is TGTGCCTGGAGTAACCGGGGGGTGGTACGGTCCTATAATTCACCCCTCCACTTT. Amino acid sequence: CAWSNRGVVRSYNSPLHF.